A selection of T cell receptor beta chains follows, all from one sample in a study of blood T cell repertoires in COVID-19. TCRdb's copy holds only in-frame clones and misses some; the assay was immunoSEQ multiplex PCR. The table includes fewer than 350,000 clones, 75% to 90% detected once. The sample taken for sequencing was PBMCs or T cells enriched from blood (not recorded which). All receptors derive from a woman aged 25 to 39 who had been exposed to COVID-19. Both conserved end residues are trimmed from each CDR3. D genes are given only for firm matches.

14	TRBV7-2	TRBD1	TRBJ2-7	ASSFQAGQGNYEQY
12	TRBV19	TRBD1	TRBJ1-4	ASGTGDSNEKLF
15	TRBV5-1	TRBD2	TRBJ2-1	ASSLEMATSGNNEQF
15	TRBV6-6	TRBD2	TRBJ2-3	ASSRIPRSSGADTQY
12	TRBV28	NA	TRBJ1-1	ASSSAGANSEAF
11	TRBV30	TRBD1	TRBJ1-2	AWSVDLRGGYT
15	TRBV28	NA	TRBJ1-5	ASSLEGGGVSDQPQH
14	TRBV27	NA	TRBJ2-5	ASREYHRGYQETQY
12	TRBV6-5	NA	TRBJ1-2	ASSYSGVYYGYT
13	TRBV28	NA	TRBJ2-1	ASSLRQNNYNEQF
14	TRBV5-8	NA	TRBJ1-5	ASSWGGSSNNQPQH
12	TRBV2	NA	TRBJ1-5	ASSRQTSNQPQH